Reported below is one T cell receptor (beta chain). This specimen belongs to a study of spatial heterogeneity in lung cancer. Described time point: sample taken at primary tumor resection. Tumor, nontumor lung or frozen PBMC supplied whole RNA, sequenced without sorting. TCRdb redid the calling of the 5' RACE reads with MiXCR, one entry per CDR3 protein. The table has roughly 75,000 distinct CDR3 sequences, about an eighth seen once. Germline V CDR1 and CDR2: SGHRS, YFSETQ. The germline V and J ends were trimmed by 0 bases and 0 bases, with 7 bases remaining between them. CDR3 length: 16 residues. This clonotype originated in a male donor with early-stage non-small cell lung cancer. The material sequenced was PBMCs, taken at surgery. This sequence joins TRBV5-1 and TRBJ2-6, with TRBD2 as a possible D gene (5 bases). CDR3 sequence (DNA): TGCGCCAGCAGCTTGGGAGGGAGCTCTGGGGCCAACGTCCTGACTTTC. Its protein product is CASSLGGSSGANVLTF.